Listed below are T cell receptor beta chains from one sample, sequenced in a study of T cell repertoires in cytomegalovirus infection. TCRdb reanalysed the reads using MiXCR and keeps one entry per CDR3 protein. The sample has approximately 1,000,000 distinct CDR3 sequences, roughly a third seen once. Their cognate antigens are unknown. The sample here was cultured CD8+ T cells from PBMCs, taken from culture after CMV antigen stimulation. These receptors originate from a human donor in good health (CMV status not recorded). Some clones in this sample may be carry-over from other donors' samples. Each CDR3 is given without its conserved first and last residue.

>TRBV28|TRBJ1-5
ASSYLGNQPQH
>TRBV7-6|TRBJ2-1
ASSLGTPPTHWEQF
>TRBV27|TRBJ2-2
ATSGSVGTGELF
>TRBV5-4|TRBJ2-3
ASSLFGGAHTDTQY
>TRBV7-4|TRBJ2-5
ASSLLTSGSQETQY
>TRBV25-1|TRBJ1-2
ASSDPDRGRIYGYT
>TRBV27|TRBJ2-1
ASSLSGAIYNEQF
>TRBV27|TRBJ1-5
ASSLMVNQPQH
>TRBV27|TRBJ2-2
ASSPSTWSLRTGELF
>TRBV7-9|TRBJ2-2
ASSEGAIGELF
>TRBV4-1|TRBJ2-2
ASSRPTSGPNTGELF
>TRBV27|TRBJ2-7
ASSFGKGAYEQY
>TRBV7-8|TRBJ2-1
ASSFGVEQF
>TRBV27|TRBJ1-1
ASSLSAPVNTEAF
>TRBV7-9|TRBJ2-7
TSSWTRDNSYEQY
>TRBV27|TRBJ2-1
ASSSGGEGNEQF
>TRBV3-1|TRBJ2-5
ASTSLGSSSDLEETQY
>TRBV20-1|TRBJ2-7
SASRPSDSYEQY
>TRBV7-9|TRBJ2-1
ASSLERDEQF
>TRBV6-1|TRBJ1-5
ASSEAWGSNQPQH
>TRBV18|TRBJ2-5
ASSPGSGVQETQY
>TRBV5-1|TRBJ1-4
ASSLVGTGGELF
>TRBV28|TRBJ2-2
ASSLGLRTGELF
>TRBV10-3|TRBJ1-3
AIYRDTRNTIY
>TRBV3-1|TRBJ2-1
ASSQREGYSSYNEQF
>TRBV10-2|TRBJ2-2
ASSEPSGGANTGELF
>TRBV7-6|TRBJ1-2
ASSLVAGGDYGYT
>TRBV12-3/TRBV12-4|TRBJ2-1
ASSSGTGGLEQF
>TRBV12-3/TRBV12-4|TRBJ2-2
ASSWGLNTGELF
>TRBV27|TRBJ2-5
ASSLGPPGLVGETQY
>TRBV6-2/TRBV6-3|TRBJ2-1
ASSVHRLARNEQF
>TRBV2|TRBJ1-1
ASSGKTGYTEAF
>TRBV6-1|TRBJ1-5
ASSELGSNQPQH
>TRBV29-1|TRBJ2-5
STELAETQY
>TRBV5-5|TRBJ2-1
ASSLWAAGAYNEQF
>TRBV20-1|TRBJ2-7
SARSTANYEQY
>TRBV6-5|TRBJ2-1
ASRINFSYNEQF
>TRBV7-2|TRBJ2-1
ASSQTGLVPPGGEQF
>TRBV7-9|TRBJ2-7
ASSQNLRNEQY
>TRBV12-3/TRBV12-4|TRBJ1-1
ASSLEGLAEAF
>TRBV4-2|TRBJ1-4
ASSQDRSNEKLF
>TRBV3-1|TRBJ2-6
ASSQGQGGANVLT
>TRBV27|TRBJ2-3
ASSLLQGLAGVPYPSTDTQY
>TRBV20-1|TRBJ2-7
SARGTGQLLAEQY
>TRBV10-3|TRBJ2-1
AISAPDRGALHNEQF
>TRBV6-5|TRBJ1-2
ASSYSNPGLLGYT
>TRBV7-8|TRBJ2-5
ASSLGVAGSRGQETQY
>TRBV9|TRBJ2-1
ASSVGSGGPSYNEQF
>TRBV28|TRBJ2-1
ASSEQGKYNEQF
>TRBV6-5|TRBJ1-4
ASSYRGRSEKLF
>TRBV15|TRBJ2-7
ATSRRDTYYEQY
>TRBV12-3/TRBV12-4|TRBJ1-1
ASSPLWGSTEAF
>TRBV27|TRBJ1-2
ASRTSRGYT
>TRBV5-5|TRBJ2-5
ASSPIDRGEQETQY
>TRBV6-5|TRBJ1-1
ASILRGSDEAF